The 31 T cell receptor beta chains reported below all come from one sample, sequenced in a study of Ad26.COV2.S vaccination and SARS-CoV-2 variants. Using immunoSEQ multiplex PCR, the repertoire was profiled, and TCRdb retains in-frame clones only, with some absent. The sample contains 400,000 to 450,000 clones, about 93% of which appear only once. Treatment denoted: some 20 received Ad26.COV2.S at low or high dose, single or two shots; five or six received placebo; per-sample allocation not given. Day 63 following the first vaccine or placebo injection was when the samples were taken. This specimen consisted of peripheral blood, obtained in a trial of Ad26.COV2.S vaccine versus placebo. These receptors all stem from a person aged 18 to 59 who received the Ad26.COV2.S COVID-19 vaccine or a placebo.

This sequence joins TRBV2 and TRBJ1-5, with D possibly being TRBD1 (5 bases). Germline loops: CDR1 SNHLY, CDR2 FYNNEI. The CDR3 totals 12 residues. Deletions cut 7 bases from V and 8 bases from J, with 12 bases between. Written as DNA, the CDR3 is TGTGCCAGCACTCAAGCCAGGGAGCCCCAGCATTTT. This codes for CASTQAREPQHF.

The rearrangement joins TRBV9 to TRBJ2-4, with TRBD2 matching over 8 bases. The CDR3 loop spans 14 amino acids. J was trimmed by 6 bases and V by 7 bases; bases with no gene match: 9. The germline CDR1 and CDR2 sequences are SGDLS and YYNGEE. CDR3 amino acids: CASGGTSGGNIQYF. CDR3 sequence (DNA): TGTGCCAGCGGGGGAACTAGCGGTGGAAACATTCAGTACTTC.

The chain carries TRBV7-8 and TRBJ1-1, with D unresolved. CDR3 length: 13 amino acids. V was cut by 2 bases and J by 3 bases, with 7 bases left in between. Germline CDR1 is SGHVS and CDR2 is FQNEAQ. CDR3 sequence: CASSLTPDTEAFF. In DNA, the CDR3 is TGTGCCAGCAGCTTAACGCCGGACACTGAAGCTTTCTTT.

This clone was seen only once. CDR3 protein: CASSLAGNRRGYTF. For the CDR3, the DNA is TGTGCCAGCAGCTTAGCAGGAAACAGACGGGGCTACACCTTC. This sequence joins TRBV7-9 and TRBJ1-2, with D uncertain. Germline-derived CDR1 and CDR2 are SEHNR and FQNEAQ (reference sequence). Trimming cost V 0 bases and J 8 bases, with 13 bases left between them. The CDR3 is 14 residues long.

Turning to this clone: Other DNA sequences in the same sample also yield this CDR3. The CDR3 DNA is TGCAGTGCTAGTCAAGGCTATGGCTACACCTTC. It specifies CSASQGYGYTF. The chain uses TRBV20-1 and TRBJ1-2; D is undetermined. V lost 3 bases, J lost 4 bases, and 6 bases lay in between. In germline, CDR1 is DFQATT, CDR2 SNEGSKA (reference sequence). There are 11 residues in the CDR3.

The rearrangement links TRBV6-5 to TRBJ1-5; D remains unclear. V was cut by 2 bases and J by 2 bases, with 10 bases left in between. Germline CDR1 MNHEY, CDR2 SVGAGI. The CDR3 has 15 amino acids. CDR3 region: CASSYDGGGNQPQHF. The CDR3 coding sequence is TGTGCCAGCAGTTACGATGGTGGCGGCAATCAGCCCCAGCATTTT.

The rearrangement joins TRBV9 to TRBJ1-2, with TRBD1 matching over 7 bases. The CDR3 is 15 amino acids. V was pared by 4 bases and J by 8 bases, with 14 bases of the junction left unmatched. In germline, CDR1 is SGDLS, CDR2 YYNGEE. The CDR3 protein is CASSTTTGTGEGYTF. The CDR3 DNA sequence: TGTGCCAGCAGCACCACGACAGGGACCGGGGAGGGCTACACCTTC.

The CDR3 protein is CASSDPTGAAETQYF. The CDR3, as DNA: TGTGCCAGCAGTGATCCAACCGGGGCGGCAGAGACCCAGTACTTC. V is TRBV25-1 and J is TRBJ2-5; D might be TRBD1 or TRBD2, each matching 5 bases. Deletions cut 3 bases from V and 4 bases from J, with 15 bases between. CDR3 size: 15 residues. CDR1 and CDR2 from the germline V gene are MGHDK and SYGVNS.

This clone was observed once. The chain is built from TRBV11-2 and TRBJ2-7, with 8 bases that match TRBD2. The CDR3 runs 13 residues. CDR1 and CDR2 from the germline V gene are SGHAT and FQNNGV. J was trimmed by 5 bases and V by 1 base; bases with no gene match: 1. CDR3 in amino acids: CASSLGLANEQYF. The CDR3 DNA reads TGTGCCAGCAGCTTAGGACTAGCGAACGAGCAGTACTTC.

The chain recombines TRBV4-2 with TRBJ2-2; 7 bases are a match to TRBD1. Per the germline V gene, CDR1 is LGHNA and CDR2 is YNFKEQ. This CDR3 contains 16 residues. Trimming took 0 bases from V and 3 from J; bases not matched to a gene: 4. CDR3 residues: CASSQDEGGYTGELFF. CDR3 in DNA: TGTGCCAGCAGCCAAGATGAAGGGGGCTACACCGGGGAGCTGTTTTTT.

The chain has TRBV29-1 and TRBJ2-7; TRBD1 matches 9 bases. This CDR3 is 12 amino acids long. Germline V gives CDR1 SQVTM, CDR2 ANQGSEA. V trimming: 6 bases; J trimming: 5 bases; junction bases outside the gene matches: 5. In DNA form, the CDR3 reads TGCAGCGTGGACAGGGGTCGGGACGAGCAGTACTTC. Protein product: CSVDRGRDEQYF.

This sequence joins TRBV23-1 and TRBJ1-1; 9 bases are a match to TRBD1. TRBV23-1 qualifies as an ORF whose function is uncertain. This CDR3 is built from 15 residues. V trimming: 6 bases; J trimming: 1 base; junction bases outside the gene matches: 6. The CDR3: CASRPLTGGNTEAFF. The CDR3, as DNA: TGCGCCAGCAGACCCCTGACAGGGGGGAACACTGAAGCTTTCTTT.

The chain couples TRBV30 to TRBJ2-7, with D unclear. The germline gives CDR1 GTSNPN, CDR2 SVGIG (reference sequence). The ends were cut back, 4 bases at V and 0 bases at J, with 13 bases in the middle. This CDR3 is built from 14 residues. The CDR3 DNA reads TGTGCCTGGAATAACGGGCCCAGCTCCTACGAGCAGTACTTC. Residues: CAWNNGPSSYEQYF.

V usage is TRBV18 and J usage is TRBJ2-2; D is unclear. Looked up from germline, CDR1 is KGHSH and CDR2 is LQKENI. The CDR3 length is 11 residues. Trimming removed 5 bases from V and 5 bases from J, with 3 bases in between. The CDR3 DNA reads as TGTGCCAGCTCAATAACCGGGGAGCTGTTTTTT. Amino acid sequence: CASSITGELFF.

The chain carries TRBV15 and TRBJ2-3; the D is unclear. The CDR3 extends over 12 amino acids. The germline CDR1 and CDR2 sequences are LNHNV and YYDKDF (reference sequence). CDR3 protein: CARRQNTDTQYF. The CDR3 DNA is TGTGCGAGGCGGCAGAACACAGATACGCAGTATTTT. The full variable domain, completed using reference TRBV15 and TRBJ2-3, is DAMVIQNPRYQVTQFGKPVTLSCSQTLNHNVMYWYQQKSSQAPKLLFHYYDKDFNNEADTPDNFQSRRPNTSFCFLDIRSPGLGDTAMYLCARRQNTDTQYFGPGTRLTVL.

The chain joins TRBV6-5 to TRBJ1-1; D not resolved. CDR1 and CDR2 from the germline V gene are MNHEY and SVGAGI. The germline V and J ends were trimmed by 7 bases and 1 base, with 10 bases remaining between them. CDR3 length: 13 amino acids. The CDR3 loop is CASKNRQNTEAFF. CDR3 coding DNA: TGTGCCAGCAAAAATCGACAGAACACTGAAGCTTTCTTT.

The chain couples TRBV28 to TRBJ2-3, with 7 bases fitting TRBD1. With 6 bases clipped from V and 4 bases from J, the junction kept 7 bases outside the gene matches. This CDR3 comprises 14 residues. From germline, CDR1 is MDHEN and CDR2 SYDVKM. CDR3: CASRRKDRSDTQYF. CDR3 nucleotide sequence: TGTGCCAGCAGACGTAAGGACAGGTCAGATACGCAGTATTTT.

The chain joins TRBV6-6 to TRBJ2-7; TRBD2 matches at 7 bases. Germline CDR1 and CDR2: MNHNY and SVGAGI (reference sequence). The CDR3 is 16 amino acids. V was clipped by 0 bases and J by 9 bases; unmatched bases: 14. The CDR3 region is CASSYSIPDGRAWQYF. The CDR3 DNA reads TGTGCCAGCAGTTACTCGATCCCCGATGGGAGGGCTTGGCAGTACTTC.

The chain recombines TRBV6-1 with TRBJ1-1; D call uncertain. Germline V gene lookup returns CDR1 MNHNS and CDR2 SASEGT. Trimming left V 0 bases short and J 0 bases short, with 5 bases between. This CDR3 region has 14 residues. CDR3 nucleotide sequence: TGTGCCAGCAGTGAAGCAAGCCTGAACACTGAAGCTTTCTTT. Translation: CASSEASLNTEAFF.

This rearrangement joins TRBV11-1 to TRBJ2-5; a weak D match, TRBD2 (6 bases). With 3 bases removed from V and 2 bases from J, the gap between germline ends came to 10 bases. Per the germline V gene, CDR1 is SGHAT and CDR2 is FQDESV (reference sequence). The CDR3 covers 14 residues. The CDR3 sequence: CASSFGGIQETQYF. CDR3 nucleotide sequence: TGTGCCAGCAGCTTTGGAGGGATACAAGAGACCCAGTACTTC.

Only a few counts were recorded for this clone. The rearrangement links TRBV18 to TRBJ2-7, with a tentative D call TRBD1 (5 bases). V was shortened by 1 base and J by 3 bases, with 13 bases between the two germline ends. This CDR3 comprises 15 residues. From germline, CDR1 is KGHSH and CDR2 LQKENI. CDR3 nucleotides: TGTGCCAGCTCACCACTGGTACAGGCAGTCTACGAGCAGTACTTC. Translation: CASSPLVQAVYEQYF.

The rearrangement uses TRBV28 and TRBJ1-1; a possible D gene is TRBD1 (5 bases). From germline, CDR1 is MDHEN and CDR2 SYDVKM. The V and J ends lost 1 base and 8 bases respectively, with 11 bases between them. The CDR3 runs 13 residues. CDR3 sequence reads: CASSLSSRDEAFF. DNA of the CDR3: TGTGCCAGCAGTTTATCGTCCAGGGACGAAGCTTTCTTT.

The chain combines TRBV6-2 or TRBV6-3 with TRBJ1-2, with 7 bases aligning to TRBD1. The CDR3 has 16 residues. V was clipped by 4 bases and J by 0 bases; unmatched bases: 8. Germline V lookup: CDR1 MNHEY, CDR2 SVGEGT. The chain's CDR3 is CASSSIRTGTNYGYTF. CDR3 DNA sequence: TGTGCCAGCAGTTCAATACGGACAGGAACTAACTATGGCTACACCTTC.

The chain recombines TRBV27 with TRBJ1-1, with D possibly TRBD1 on 5 matching bases. Germline CDR1 MNHEY, CDR2 SMNVEV (reference sequence). Trimming pared 3 bases from V and 2 bases from J, leaving 16 bases between. The CDR3 extends over 16 amino acids. The CDR3 DNA follows: TGTGCCAGCAGTTTTGGGGGAGCGGGGCTTAACACTGAAGCTTTCTTT. Translation gives CASSFGGAGLNTEAFF.

The chain recombines TRBV5-1 with TRBJ2-7, with TRBD2 identical over 8 bases. The CDR3 covers 16 residues. After removal of 2 bases from V and 6 bases from J, the junction contained 13 bases not matched to a gene. Per the germline V gene, CDR1 is SGHRS and CDR2 is YFSETQ. CDR3 coding DNA: TGCGCCAGCAGCTTAGGGGAAGTCCGAGCGGGAGTCGAGCAGTACTTC. Its translation: CASSLGEVRAGVEQYF.

The chain is built from TRBV9 and TRBJ2-1; D gene uncertain. Germline CDR1 and CDR2: SGDLS and YYNGEE. V gave up 0 bases and J gave up 5 bases, with 12 bases separating them. The CDR3 loop spans 15 amino acids. CDR3 nucleotide sequence: TGTGCCAGCAGCGTAGCGGCAGCTCTAGACAATGAGCAGTTCTTC. Protein product: CASSVAAALDNEQFF.

The V call is TRBV29-1, the J call TRBJ1-1; 7 bases agree with TRBD1. Per the germline V gene, CDR1 is SQVTM and CDR2 is ANQGSEA. V was clipped by 4 bases and J by 3 bases; unmatched bases: 5. The CDR3 spans 13 residues. CDR3 in DNA: TGCAGCGTTGCGGACAGGCGGGACACTGAAGCTTTCTTT. Amino acids: CSVADRRDTEAFF.

V usage is TRBV12-3 or TRBV12-4 and J usage is TRBJ2-7, with D possibly matching TRBD2 (5 bases). This CDR3 is built from 12 residues. CDR3 DNA sequence: TGTGCATCGACTACGGAGGCCTACGAGCAGTACTTC. It yields the protein CASTTEAYEQYF.

The CDR3 protein is CASSFSPSVGNEQFF. The DNA for the CDR3 is TGTGCCAGCAGCTTTTCCCCTAGCGTAGGGAATGAGCAGTTCTTC. The rearrangement uses TRBV7-3 and TRBJ2-1; possible D gene TRBD2, 6 bases. Germline-derived CDR1 and CDR2 are SGHTA and FQGTGA. Trimming took off 3 bases at V and 7 bases at J, with 16 bases between the two ends. The CDR3 loop spans 15 amino acids.

On this clone: Other DNA variants within this sample encode the same CDR3. The J gene is TRBJ2-3, the V gene TRBV28; D gene unclear. Trimming removed 2 bases from V and 6 bases from J, with 6 bases in between. CDR3 length: 12 amino acids. CDR1 is MDHEN, CDR2 SYDVKM, per germline. The CDR3 nucleotides are TGTGCCAGCAGTTTAGGTCAGGATACGCAGTATTTT. Translation gives CASSLGQDTQYF.

CDR3 nucleotide sequence: TGTGCCATCAGTGACGGAGCTACCGGGACTAGCGGGAGGGAGACCCAGTACTTC. Translated: CAISDGATGTSGRETQYF. V and J are TRBV10-3 and TRBJ2-5, with TRBD2 matching 15 bases. Trimming cost V 3 bases and J 5 bases; bases outside gene matches: 10. The CDR3 is 18 amino acids. Germline V gene data show CDR1 as ENHRY and CDR2 as SYGVKD.